This T cell receptor (beta chain) is drawn from a study of blood T cells in healthy people across ages (dated by TCRdb to 2013 to 2016). With respect to the entire study: In model experiments, template switching captured about one uniquely barcoded TCR beta cDNA molecule for every two T cells. Age-related changes in TCR beta repertoire diversity were measured in the study by deep sequencing normalized with unique cDNA molecular identifiers. Donors were grouped into four age groups: young (average roughly 17 years), middle-aged (around 39), aged (approximately 58) and long-lived (less than 85). To avoid experimental bias, donors of different ages were distributed randomly across sequencing lanes. The study analyzed two additional independent replicas of 1 million unique cDNA reads from the same blood draw for two donors, one aged 18 to 29 and one aged 80 or older.

Notes on this clonotype: It lacks a known antigen. Within one base of it there is no much larger clone, and no base qualities were kept.

The approximately 39 donors, aged roughly 6 to 100 years, were systemically healthy Caucasian individuals from Russia. Each donor gave 8.5 to 10 milliliters of peripheral blood, collected into EDTA-treated Vacutainer tubes. PBMCs were isolated by Ficoll-Paque density-gradient centrifugation, with at least 7 million obtained per sample. Total RNA was extracted from PBMCs with Trizol reagent, with at least 5.5 micrograms obtained per sample. The percentages of naive CD45RAhigh/CD27high T cells were determined by flow cytometry on a PBMC aliquot from every donor. After removal of 2 bases from V and 4 bases from J, the junction retains 3 bases not matched to a gene. In the germline V gene, CDR1 corresponds to LGHNA and CDR2 to YNFKEQ. Reading from cysteine to phenylalanine, the CDR3 counts 16 amino acids. The entry retains the CDR3 DNA only, 48 bases that are in frame from base 1. Library creation used 5' RACE. A second roughly 7 to 11 cycle PCR used a sample-barcoded 5' primer and a J-beta primer mix. A template-switch 5' adaptor carrying 12 random nucleotides introduced a unique molecular identifier onto each TCR beta cDNA molecule. At least 3 million CDR3-containing paired-end reads were obtained from each sample. First-strand cDNA synthesis was performed from all RNA using the Mint cDNA synthesis kit, with priming by a TRBC-specific oligonucleotide. After uracil-DNA glycosylase treatment, a first 18-cycle PCR used universal primers M1SS and BC2_uni_R on all cDNA. Processing in the source paper ran as follows. Normalization of each sample was performed by random selection of 1 million high-quality reads, each carrying a distinct molecular identifier. Instead of being binned into consensus sequences, reads with shared molecular identifiers were discarded. MiTCR, with a Q25 quality threshold and the strictest error-elimination algorithm, was used for CDR3 identification, clonotype clustering and error correction. A nonparametric unseen species model using Euler transformation provided a lower-bound estimate of total TCR beta diversity. TCRdb trimmed the raw reads at Q25, called clones with MiXCR and kept productive beta chains. A single entry per CDR3 protein holds the most common genes and DNA from its merged rows. These V and J calls originate from TCRdb's pipeline instead of the authors' own analysis. This sample has 1.5 million to 2 million distinct CDR3 sequences in its table, and around 40% of those were observed once. The top ten hold 23% of the sample.

Here is what the overall study found, with its caveats: The long-lived group showed more naive CD4+ T cells, fewer expanded clones and increased TCR diversity than the aged group, suggesting age selection. The CMV infection status of donors was not known, potentially confounding age-related changes in expanded clonotypes. Since profiling was done on bulk unsorted PBMCs, naive and antigen-experienced compartments could not be conclusively compared. A strong correlation was found between observed TCR beta diversity and the percentage of naive T cells measured by flow cytometry. Observed TCR beta diversity per million T cells fell roughly linearly with age, and a significant reduction was already apparent by age around 40. Estimates of total diversity based on one million sequenced T cells were regarded as lower bounds and as underestimates.

The sequence was collected from a human donor in good health. Input material: blood. The V and J segments used are TRBV4-2 and TRBJ2-1; 12 bases in the middle match TRBD2. The DNA sequence is given as TGTGCCAGCAGCCAACAAGGACTAGCGGGGTACAATGAGCAGTTCTTC. This translates into CASSQQGLAGYNEQFF.